This section outlines one T cell receptor beta chain sequence together with its context. The junction departs from the called germline gene at one end, perhaps through a read error. This record belongs to a study of T cells in Graves' hyperthyroidism and ophthalmopathy. Using RNA transcripts as the source, TCR beta CDR3 regions were amplified. When the TCR CDR3 underwent first-round RT-PCR, the HTBI primer set was used. From the multiplex PCR reads, TCRdb called clonotypes with MiXCR, one entry per CDR3 protein. The sample contains over 350,000 distinct CDR3 sequences, roughly 14% of which appear only once. Germline CDR1 GTSNPN, CDR2 SVGIG (reference sequence). The length of the CDR3 is 11 residues.

The sample was blood. This receptor was obtained from a man between 18 and 35 years old with Graves' ophthalmopathy. The rearrangement joins TRBV30 to TRBJ2-3; D is ambiguous. CDR3 loop: CACGGADTRYF. CDR3 DNA: TGTGCCTGCGGTGGCGCAGATACGCGGTATTTT.